This record concerns one TCR beta chain sequence. The V end was cut by 6 bases, the J end by 6 bases, with 6 bases between. This CDR3 is built from 11 residues. Germline V gene lookup returns CDR1 MNHEY and CDR2 SMNVEV (reference sequence). As the sequencing template, cDNA was produced by extracting RNA and reverse transcribing it. The repertoire was sequenced with immunoSEQ multiplex PCR; TCRdb's copy has only in-frame clones and lacks some. The sample contains about 180,000 clones, around 50% of which appear only once. The record originates from a study of CD8+ T cells in alopecia areata. The TCR was taken from a human donor with alopecia areata. This sequence joins TRBV27 and TRBJ2-1, with D unclear. The sample here was CD4+ T cells sorted from blood, taken at week 0. The CDR3 loop reads CASSFSNEQFF. As DNA, the CDR3 is TGTGCCAGCAGCTTTTCCAATGAGCAGTTCTTC.